Following are 20 T cell receptor beta chains from one sample sequenced in a study of Graves' ophthalmopathy and Graves' hyperthyroidism. Beta-chain TCR CDR3 regions were amplified from RNA transcripts. The first round was an RT-PCR with HTBI primers, and the second round was a multiplex PCR. One entry per CDR3 protein results from TCRdb running MiXCR on the multiplex PCR reads. Seen here are fewer than 250,000 distinct CDR3 sequences, less than 30% observed once, and the top ten hold approximately 9.6%. The sequenced material came from peripheral blood. These TCRs come from a man aged 45-65 years with Graves' ophthalmopathy.

This clonotype has ten or more counts. DNA for the CDR3: TGTGCCAGTAGTATCGGGGGGTTGGAGGCATACTACGAGCAGTACTTC. Protein: CASSIGGLEAYYEQYF. The V call is TRBV19, the J call TRBJ2-7; 7 positions match TRBD2. The CDR3 length is 16 residues. The junction had 11 bases not matched to a gene; V was cut back by 3 bases and J by 3 bases. Germline values: CDR1 LNHDA, CDR2 SQIVND (reference sequence).

Ten or more counts support this clonotype. The rearrangement links TRBV10-1 to TRBJ2-7, with D tentatively TRBD2 (5 bases). Trimming shortened V by 0 bases and J by 2 bases, and 11 bases separated the two germline ends. The CDR3 covers 15 residues. The germline V gene encodes CDR1 WNHNN and CDR2 SYGVQD (reference sequence). The DNA for the CDR3 is TGCGCCAGCAGTGAGTCGGGAGTAGGAACCTACGAGCAGTACTTC. It is translated as CASSESGVGTYEQYF.

The chain is built from TRBV6-4 and TRBJ2-7; D perhaps matches TRBD1 (5 bases). Germline V gene data show CDR1 as MRHNA and CDR2 as SNTAGT. CDR3 size: 13 residues. V was trimmed by 7 bases and J by 5 bases, leaving 15 bases between them. CDR3 sequence: CASKTPGFHEQYF. The CDR3 coding sequence is TGTGCCAGCAAAACCCCAGGGTTCCACGAGCAGTACTTC.

This chain links TRBV6-2 or TRBV6-3 with TRBJ2-2; a possible D gene is TRBD2 (5 bases). V dropped 8 bases and J dropped 5 bases, with 15 bases sitting between them. Germline CDR1 MNHEY, CDR2 SVGEGT. This CDR3 region has 14 residues. The CDR3 is CASRPTSFTGELFF. The CDR3 DNA sequence: TGTGCCAGCCGTCCCACTAGTTTTACCGGGGAGCTGTTTTTT.

Many counts were recorded for this clonotype. V gene TRBV2 combines with J gene TRBJ2-5; 8 bases align to TRBD1. The CDR3 length is 13 residues. The V segment lost 5 bases and the J segment 5 bases; nucleotides outside the gene matches: 4. Germline CDR1 reads SNHLY; CDR2 reads FYNNEI. The CDR3 spells CASSPDRAETQYF. The CDR3 DNA follows: TGTGCCAGCAGTCCGGACAGGGCTGAGACCCAGTACTTC.

To note about this clonotype: Being one base from a much bigger clone, this may be a read error. This chain joins TRBV27 and TRBJ2-2; D ambiguous. The CDR3 contains 13 residues. Germline CDR1 and CDR2: MNHEY and SMNVEV (reference sequence). Trimming cost V 4 bases and J 4 bases, with 7 bases left between them. CDR3 residues: CASSCLSTGELFF. CDR3 nucleotides: TGTGCCAGCAGTTGTCTGAGCACCGGGGAGCTGTTTTTT.

This clonotype was found a few times. The V call is TRBV6-5, the J call TRBJ1-1; D ambiguous. The germline CDR1 and CDR2 sequences are MNHEY and SVGAGI. V gave up 3 bases and J gave up 1 base, with 9 bases separating them. The CDR3 is 14 amino acids. The CDR3 sequence: CASSYSGSNTEAFF. The DNA of the CDR3 is TGTGCCAGCAGTTATTCCGGATCGAACACTGAAGCTTTCTTT.

This rearrangement joins TRBV6-2 or TRBV6-3 to TRBJ2-7; a possible D gene is TRBD2 (6 bases). This CDR3 has 14 amino acids. Trimming shortened V by 7 bases and J by 1 base, and 14 bases separated the two germline ends. CDR1 is MNHEY and CDR2 is SVGEGT in the germline V gene. The CDR3 spells CASTPRDFSYEQYF. For the CDR3, the DNA is TGTGCCAGCACCCCGCGGGACTTTTCCTACGAGCAGTACTTC.

V gene TRBV15 combines with J gene TRBJ1-2; D is undetermined. The germline V gene encodes CDR1 LNHNV and CDR2 YYDKDF (reference sequence). Trimming pared 0 bases from V and 6 bases from J, leaving 5 bases between. This CDR3 has 12 amino acids. CDR3 sequence reads: CATSRDLDGYTF. In DNA form, the CDR3 reads TGTGCCACCAGCAGAGATTTAGATGGCTACACCTTC.

This clonotype was detected ten times or more. V usage is TRBV28 and J usage is TRBJ1-2; TRBD1 might be the D (6 bases). Germline V gives CDR1 MDHEN, CDR2 SYDVKM. Trimming left V 3 bases short and J 6 bases short, with 11 bases between. This CDR3 has 13 residues. The CDR3 coding sequence is TGTGCCAGCAGTTTTAGGGCAGGGGATGGCTACACCTTC. Translating gives CASSFRAGDGYTF.

Ten or more counts support this clonotype. The gene calls are TRBV9 and TRBJ1-6; no clear D gene. The CDR3 spans 15 residues. Germline V gene data show CDR1 as SGDLS and CDR2 as YYNGEE. V was clipped by 0 bases and J by 0 bases, with 4 bases between them. Written as DNA, the CDR3 is TGTGCCAGCAGCGTAGAGAGCTCCTATAATTCACCCCTCCACTTT. It specifies CASSVESSYNSPLHF. The entire variable domain, with the rest obtained from reference TRBV9 and TRBJ1-6, is as follows: DSGVTQTPKHLITATGQRVTLRCSPRSGDLSVYWYQQSLDQGLQFLIQYYNGEERAKGNILERFSAQQFPDLHSELNLSSLELGDSALYFCASSVESSYNSPLHFGNGTRLTVT.

The rearrangement uses TRBV6-1 and TRBJ1-3; D is undetermined. From germline, CDR1 is MNHNS and CDR2 SASEGT. CDR3 length: 15 amino acids. Between the trimmed V and J ends, which lost 1 base and 3 bases, there was a span of 10 bases. The CDR3 DNA reads as TGTGCCAGCAGTGAAGAAGGAGCAGGTGGAAACACCATATATTTT. Protein sequence: CASSEEGAGGNTIYF.

This clonotype was detected only a few times. V gene TRBV11-2 combines with J gene TRBJ2-2; possible D gene TRBD2, 6 bases. From germline, CDR1 is SGHAT and CDR2 FQNNGV. V was pared by 5 bases and J by 1 base, with 8 bases between. This CDR3 contains 14 residues. In DNA, the CDR3 is TGTGCCAGCAGCACCGGGGGGAACACCGGGGAGCTGTTTTTT. Translation: CASSTGGNTGELFF.

The genes are TRBV12-3 or TRBV12-4 and TRBJ2-5; D might be TRBD1 (6 bases). CDR3 length: 13 amino acids. Trimming pared 10 bases from V and 5 bases from J, leaving 17 bases between. The chain's CDR3 is CAILGAGEETQYF. In DNA, the CDR3 is TGTGCCATCCTGGGAGCAGGGGAGGAGACCCAGTACTTC.

The table lists this clonotype with many counts. The gene calls are TRBV11-2 and TRBJ1-3; no definite D call. Germline CDR1 SGHAT, CDR2 FQNNGV. The V end lost 8 bases, the J end lost 0 bases, and 2 bases lay between the germline ends. CDR3 length: 11 amino acids. The CDR3 bases are TGTGCCAGCTTCTCTGGAAACACCATATATTTT. Its translation is CASFSGNTIYF.

This clonotype was seen just once. This chain joins TRBV12-5 and TRBJ2-5, with TRBD1 matching over 8 bases. The germline V gene has CDR1 LGHNT and CDR2 FRNRAP. The ends lost 7 bases at V and 5 bases at J; junction bases unmatched: 18. CDR3 length equals 17 residues. CDR3 sequence reads: CASARSLLQGVRETQYF. In nucleotides, the CDR3 is TGTGCTAGTGCCCGTTCCCTCCTACAGGGGGTTCGGGAGACCCAGTACTTC.

There are many counts of this clonotype. V is TRBV7-9 and J is TRBJ2-5, with 8 bases fitting TRBD1. Unmatched junction bases numbered 4, after V lost 5 bases and J lost 5 bases. Per germline, CDR1 SEHNR and CDR2 FQNEAQ (reference sequence). There are 13 residues in the CDR3. DNA for the CDR3: TGTGCCAGCAGCGTAGACAGGGGCGAGACCCAGTACTTC. Translation: CASSVDRGETQYF.

This clonotype was seen at least ten times. The chain combines TRBV27 with TRBJ1-6; 12 bases fit TRBD1. Germline lookup yields CDR1 MNHEY and CDR2 SMNVEV (reference sequence). The CDR3 runs to 15 residues. V lost 5 bases, J lost 7 bases, and 3 bases stayed unmatched. The DNA for the CDR3 is TGTGCCAGCAGTCAAGGGACAGGGGGCAATTCACCCCTCCACTTT. This sequence encodes CASSQGTGGNSPLHF.

This chain links TRBV5-1 with TRBJ1-5; TRBD1 matches at 8 bases. This CDR3 region has 14 residues. Germline lookup yields CDR1 SGHRS and CDR2 YFSETQ. With V trimmed by 4 bases and J by 6 bases, 6 bases remained unmatched. The CDR3 here is CASSPSQGAQPQHF. The CDR3 DNA reads as TGCGCCAGCAGCCCGTCCCAGGGGGCTCAGCCCCAGCATTTT.

This clonotype was seen repeatedly, ten times or more. The chain employs TRBV27 and TRBJ1-1, with a tentative D call TRBD1 (6 bases). CDR1 and CDR2 (germline): MNHEY, SMNVEV (reference sequence). The ends were cut back, 6 bases at V and 4 bases at J, with 9 bases in the middle. This CDR3 is built from 12 residues. The CDR3 spells CASRVGGTEAFF. The CDR3 coding sequence is TGTGCCAGCAGGGTAGGGGGCACTGAAGCTTTCTTT.